This T cell receptor (beta chain) emerged from a study of OX40 agonist ivuxolimab in advanced cancers. Study-level background: Patients were dosed with the agonistic anti-OX40 (CD134) antibody ivuxolimab.

Trimming removed 6 bases from V and 7 bases from J, with 16 bases in between. This CDR3 has 14 amino acids. Germline CDR1 is MNHNS and CDR2 is SASEGT. Profiled with immunoSEQ multiplex PCR; TCRdb holds only in-frame clones, not every one. The sample shows 70,000 to 95,000 clones, roughly nine tenths of them seen only once. The sample holds one count of this clone. Its antigen is unidentified. Overall study results and limits: The 0.1-3.0 mg/kg partial responders had among the lowest clonal expansion. Low levels of normalized T-cell clonal expansion also appeared in some nonresponders.

The source is an adult with an advanced solid tumor such as melanoma, head and neck, liver or kidney cancer. This specimen was CD4+ or CD8+ T cells sorted from blood, taken in a trial of the OX40 agonist ivuxolimab. The chain carries TRBV6-1 and TRBJ1-5, with D possibly being TRBD1 (6 bases). The CDR3: CASSAPVGGQPQHF. CDR3 in DNA: TGTGCCAGCAGCGCCCCAGTAGGGGGGCAGCCCCAGCATTTT.